Given below is one T cell receptor beta chain in context. The antigen is undetermined. Mismatch with germline at one junction end may stem from a read error. The same CDR3 also results from other DNA sequences found in this sample. The sample originates from a study of cytomegalovirus exposure and HLA in healthy donors. There are 16 residues in the CDR3. Germline-derived CDR1 and CDR2 are SQVTM and ANQGSEA. Findings and limits, study-wide: Generally TCR sequences proved uncommon, though certain public TCRs appeared in numerous donors. Beyond CMV serostatus, there was no information to go on about immune exposure.

PCR amplification relied on 60 Vbeta primers (plus 13 Jbeta primers). Clones were sequenced by immunoSEQ multiplex PCR, and TCRdb holds only the in-frame ones, with some missing. Seen in this sample are 150,000 to 200,000 clones; the ten most common clones hold around 1.2%. The sample was PBMCs. The sequence was collected from a woman aged 60-75 years in good health and CMV-seronegative. The V gene is TRBV29-1, the J gene TRBJ2-7, with 10 bases aligning to TRBD2. The CDR3 DNA sequence: TGCAGCGTTGTAACCCAAACTAGCGGGAAAGGTTACGAGCAGTATTTC. Amino acid sequence: CSVVTQTSGKGYEQYF.